The rows below give T cell receptor beta chains drawn from one sample of a study of T cell responses to AZD1222 COVID-19 vaccine. Repertoires were generated with immunoSEQ multiplex PCR, while TCRdb's copy carries only in-frame clones and drops some. The sample consists of 85,000 to 100,000 clones, 70% to 80% of them appearing once. The source was peripheral blood, collected on day 0 of AZD1222 vaccination. The receptor source for this set is an adult in good health. The CDR3 runs from the conserved cysteine through the conserved F or W. The D gene is left open where the match is weak. Not every row has a clone size; where given, it reads once, few, many or a size class.

J gene,D gene,clone size,V gene,CDR3 DNA,CDR3 protein
TRBJ2-1,NA,NA,TRBV9,TGTGCCAGCAGCCCCGACCTAGGGAGAACCTACAATGAGCAGTTCTTC,CASSPDLGRTYNEQFF
TRBJ2-2,NA,NA,TRBV12-5,TGTGCTAGTGGTTTGGTACGAGGGGAGTTCACCGGGGAGCTGTTTTTT,CASGLVRGEFTGELFF
TRBJ1-2,NA,NA,TRBV6-4,TGTGCCAGCAGTGGCACGGGCGGGCAGAACGGTGGCTACACCTTC,CASSGTGGQNGGYTF
TRBJ2-3,TRBD2,once,TRBV5-1,TGCGCCAGCAGCTTCGCGGGAGGGCCGGCAGATACGCAGTATTTT,CASSFAGGPADTQYF
TRBJ2-5,NA,NA,TRBV9,TGTGCCAGCAGCGTATTTGATTATGAGACCCAGTACTTC,CASSVFDYETQYF
TRBJ2-7,NA,NA,TRBV6-5,TGTGCCAGCAGTTACTCCCGAGCAGGGGCGACCTACGAGCAGTACTTC,CASSYSRAGATYEQYF
TRBJ2-7,TRBD1,once,TRBV7-8,TGTGCCAGCAGCCTCCGGGACAGGGGCCAGGGGGTTTACGAGCAGTACTTC,CASSLRDRGQGVYEQYF
TRBJ2-2,TRBD1,NA,TRBV27,TGTGCCAGCAGTGGACAGGGGGCGCTTATCGGGGAGCTGTTTTTT,CASSGQGALIGELFF
TRBJ1-2,NA,NA,TRBV19,TGTGCCAGTAGTATACAACAGGCGCATGGCTACACCTTC,CASSIQQAHGYTF
TRBJ1-2,NA,NA,TRBV6-5,TGTGCCATTAACGACCGGGATGGGTGCTACACCTTC,CAINDRDGCYTF
TRBJ2-7,NA,NA,TRBV2,TGTGCCAGCAGGGACCCCGGGAGCGGGCGCTCCTACGAGCAGTACTTC,CASRDPGSGRSYEQYF
TRBJ1-2,NA,NA,TRBV20-1,TGCAGTGCTAGACCGGACTATGGCTACACCTTC,CSARPDYGYTF
TRBJ1-5,TRBD1,NA,TRBV2,TGTGCCAGCCGACAGGGTAGCAATCAGCCCCAGCATTTT,CASRQGSNQPQHF
TRBJ2-1,NA,NA,TRBV18,TGTGCCAGCTCACCATCAGCCGGCTACAATGAGCAGTTCTTC,CASSPSAGYNEQFF
TRBJ2-7,TRBD2,NA,TRBV7-8,TGTGCCAGCAGCTTAGCGCTGCTAGCGGGAGACGAGCAGTACTTC,CASSLALLAGDEQYF
TRBJ2-3,NA,NA,TRBV27,TGTGCCAGCAGTGAGATGGGGATGGATACGCAGTATTTT,CASSEMGMDTQYF
TRBJ2-1,TRBD2,once,TRBV10-1,TGCGCCAGCAGTGAAGGGGGACTAGCGGGAGGAGCGCAGTTCTTC,CASSEGGLAGGAQFF
TRBJ2-5,NA,NA,TRBV5-1,TGCGCCAGCCGTTTAACTGGACAGATCCAAGAGACCCAGTACTTC,CASRLTGQIQETQYF
TRBJ1-4,NA,NA,TRBV7-9,TGTGCCAGCAGCCAAGTATCAACTAATGAAAAACTGTTTTTT,CASSQVSTNEKLFF
TRBJ2-1,NA,NA,TRBV3-1/TRBV3-2,TGTGCCAGCAGCCAGTTCCGGGACTACAATGAGCAGTTCTTC,CASSQFRDYNEQFF
TRBJ2-5,NA,NA,TRBV27,TGTGCCAGCAGTTTATGGTCAGCGGGCTATCAAGAGACCCAGTACTTC,CASSLWSAGYQETQYF
TRBJ2-3,NA,once,TRBV5-1,TGCGCCAGCAGCTTGGCCGTAGGTGGACCCACAGATACGCAGTATTTT,CASSLAVGGPTDTQYF
TRBJ2-1,TRBD2,NA,TRBV19,TGTGCCAGTAGTACCGGACTAGACAACAATGAGCAGTTCTTC,CASSTGLDNNEQFF
TRBJ1-5,TRBD1,NA,TRBV27,TGTGCCAGCAGTCCCGGACAGGTCTATCAGCCCCAGCATTTT,CASSPGQVYQPQHF
TRBJ2-7,NA,NA,TRBV3-1/TRBV3-2,TGTGCCAGCAGCGGGGACTCACGAGGCTGGGGCTACGAGCAGTACTTC,CASSGDSRGWGYEQYF
TRBJ1-1,NA,NA,TRBV30,TGTGCCTGGAGTGTACAGGGATACACTGAAGCTTTCTTT,CAWSVQGYTEAFF
TRBJ2-2,NA,NA,TRBV28,TGTGCCAGCAGCACCGAAGGGGGTGGCACCGGGGAGCTGTTTTTT,CASSTEGGGTGELFF
TRBJ2-7,NA,NA,TRBV18,TGTGCCAGCTCACCTCTTTGGGGTTCCTACGAGCAGTACTTC,CASSPLWGSYEQYF
TRBJ2-2,NA,NA,TRBV9,TGTGCCAGCAGCGTCGGAACCGGGGAGCTGTTTTTT,CASSVGTGELFF
TRBJ1-5,NA,once,TRBV4-1,TGCGCCAGCAGCTTTGACGGGCATAGCAATCAGCCCCAGCATTTT,CASSFDGHSNQPQHF
TRBJ2-5,NA,NA,TRBV18,TGTGCCAGCTCAACCAATCGTGAGACCCAGTACTTC,CASSTNRETQYF
TRBJ2-1,NA,once,TRBV19,TGTGCCAGTAGTGGAAGTTCTAAATACAATGAGCAGTTCTTC,CASSGSSKYNEQFF
TRBJ2-3,NA,NA,TRBV2,TGTGCCAGCAGTGAAGGGTTCGGGGCCTATGGTACGCAGTATTTT,CASSEGFGAYGTQYF
TRBJ2-7,NA,many,TRBV24-1,TGTGCCACCAGTGATACCCTAGGGGGGGTGCAGTACTTC,CATSDTLGGVQYF
TRBJ1-1,TRBD1,few,TRBV27,TGTGCCAGCAGTCTAGGACAGGGGGCTTCGAGCACTGAAGCTTTCTTT,CASSLGQGASSTEAFF
TRBJ1-2,TRBD1,NA,TRBV28,TGTGCCAGCAGTTTACAGGACAGGGCTGGAGGCTACACCTTC,CASSLQDRAGGYTF
TRBJ2-2,TRBD1,NA,TRBV28,TGTGCCAGCACCCTCCGGGACAGGGGGCATATCGGGGAGCTGTTTTTT,CASTLRDRGHIGELFF
TRBJ2-1,NA,NA,TRBV28,TGTGCCAGCAGTTTACCGTACAATGAGCAGTTCTTC,CASSLPYNEQFF